These 16 T cell receptor beta chains originate from one sample sequenced in a study of T cells in Graves' hyperthyroidism and ophthalmopathy (dated by TCRdb to the late 2010s). Library preparation used multiplex PCR. Instrument on record: Illumina HiSeq 2000. Amplification of TCR beta CDR3 regions was carried out from RNA transcripts. For the first round of RT-PCR on the TCR CDR3, the HTBI primer set was used together with the Qiagen OneStep RT-PCR kit. The public reads were run again by TCRdb, first through fastp at Q25 and then through MiXCR, and only productive beta chains were kept. Records with the same CDR3 protein are collapsed into one entry carrying the most frequent genes and DNA. This sample gives about 300,000 distinct CDR3 sequences in total; roughly 19% of them show up just once. The leading ten clones occupy roughly 40% of the sample. Sequenced: blood. The receptors were gathered from a man aged 50-59 years with Graves' ophthalmopathy.

Ten or more counts support this clonotype. The rearrangement joins TRBV28 to TRBJ1-1, with no clear D. From germline, CDR1 is MDHEN and CDR2 SYDVKM. V dropped 3 bases and J dropped 3 bases, with 11 bases sitting between them. The CDR3 extends over 14 amino acids. This CDR3 is CASSLDISYTEAFF. The CDR3 nucleotides are TGTGCCAGCAGTTTGGATATCAGCTACACTGAAGCTTTCTTT. Filled out from reference TRBV28 and TRBJ1-1, the complete variable domain reads DVKVTQSSRYLVKRTGEKVFLECVQDMDHENMFWYRQDPGLGLRLIYFSYDVKMKEKGDIPEGYSVSREKKERFSLILESASTNQTSMYLCASSLDISYTEAFFGQGTRLTVV.

This clonotype was picked up many times. J is TRBJ1-1 and V is TRBV2; maybe TRBD1 (6 bases). The CDR3 extends over 16 amino acids. Trimming cost V 7 bases and J 1 base, with 19 bases left between them. The V gene's germline CDR1 is SNHLY and CDR2 FYNNEI. The CDR3 nucleotides read TGTGCCAGCACTAACCTTAAGGGCAGGGGGAACACTGAAGCTTTCTTT. It encodes CASTNLKGRGNTEAFF.

This clonotype has ten or more counts. The J gene is TRBJ2-1, the V gene TRBV7-2; TRBD2 agrees at 9 bases. V lost 3 bases to trimming and J lost 10 bases; unmatched junction nucleotides: 7. The CDR3 consists of 14 residues. The germline gives CDR1 SGHTA, CDR2 FQGNSA. This chain's CDR3 is CASSFQAGGGEQFF. CDR3 DNA sequence: TGTGCCAGCAGCTTTCAAGCGGGAGGCGGGGAGCAGTTCTTC.

The V gene is TRBV19, the J gene TRBJ1-1; D may be TRBD1 (5 bases). Germline CDR1 is LNHDA and CDR2 is SQIVND (reference sequence). The CDR3 is 14 residues long. V was cut by 5 bases and J by 0 bases, with 10 bases left in between. The CDR3: CASSYPGLNTEAFF. The CDR3 nucleotides are TGTGCCAGTAGTTACCCGGGACTGAACACTGAAGCTTTCTTT.

The table lists this clonotype with many counts. One end of the junction is discordant with germline, which a read error may explain. This chain links TRBV20-1 with TRBJ2-7; D is possibly TRBD1 (6 bases). Germline V gene lookup returns CDR1 DFQATT and CDR2 SNEGSKA (reference sequence). This CDR3 has 14 residues. CDR3 in amino acids: CGARPHRVWYEQYF. The CDR3 DNA reads as TGCGGTGCTAGACCACACAGGGTTTGGTACGAGCAGTACTTC.

This clonotype has at least ten counts. The chain recombines TRBV2 with TRBJ1-5, with D possibly matching TRBD1 (6 bases). In germline, CDR1 is SNHLY, CDR2 FYNNEI. This CDR3 region has 13 residues. Trimming cost V 5 bases and J 4 bases, with 9 bases left between them. In DNA form, the CDR3 reads TGTGCCAGCAGTCGGACAGCTAATCAGCCCCAGCATTTT. It yields the protein CASSRTANQPQHF.

The V gene is TRBV27, the J gene TRBJ2-7; tentatively, D is TRBD1 (5 bases). V lost 5 bases and J 3 bases, leaving 14 bases between the germline ends. The CDR3 consists of 14 residues. Germline assignment: CDR1 MNHEY and CDR2 SMNVEV (reference sequence). In DNA, the CDR3 is TGTGCCAGCAGTCCTCGGTGGGGCTACTACGAGCAGTACTTC. This gives the protein CASSPRWGYYEQYF.

This clonotype was detected ten times or more. This chain connects TRBV24-1 to TRBJ2-1; 11 nucleotides line up with TRBD1. The germline gives CDR1 KGHDR, CDR2 SFDVKD. The CDR3 is 16 amino acids. Trimming cost V 2 bases and J 4 bases; bases outside gene matches: 3. The CDR3 coding sequence is TGTGCCACCAGTGATTCCCGGGACAGGGGGTACAATGAGCAGTTCTTC. Translation gives CATSDSRDRGYNEQFF.

This clonotype was counted at least ten times. This chain uses TRBV11-2 with TRBJ2-7; 7 bases are a match to TRBD1. J was trimmed by 2 bases and V by 5 bases; bases with no gene match: 6. Per germline, CDR1 SGHAT and CDR2 FQNNGV. The CDR3 runs 14 residues. This chain's CDR3 is CASSRTGDTYEQYF. DNA for the CDR3: TGTGCCAGCAGCCGGACAGGAGATACCTACGAGCAGTACTTC.

In its sample, this clonotype was seen many times. The chain links TRBV29-1 to TRBJ1-1; TRBD1 matches at 8 bases. CDR3 length: 15 amino acids. Germline CDR1 SQVTM, CDR2 ANQGSEA. V was pared by 7 bases and J by 5 bases, with 15 bases of the junction left unmatched. The CDR3 loop is CSAPASGGARTEAFF. CDR3 nucleotides: TGCAGCGCTCCCGCCTCAGGGGGCGCGAGGACTGAAGCTTTCTTT.

The rearrangement joins TRBV5-1 to TRBJ2-1, with 11 bases lining up with TRBD2. V trimming: 1 base; J trimming: 6 bases; junction bases outside the gene matches: 9. Looked up from germline, CDR1 is SGHRS and CDR2 is YFSETQ. This CDR3 has 17 residues. The CDR3: CASSLTSGRTVSNEQFF. The CDR3 nucleotides are TGCGCCAGCAGCTTGACTAGCGGGAGAACCGTTAGCAATGAGCAGTTCTTC.

This clonotype has ten or more counts. V is TRBV3-1 and J is TRBJ1-1; 7 bases align to TRBD1. Germline values: CDR1 LGHDT, CDR2 YNNKEL (reference sequence). V was pared by 4 bases and J by 8 bases, with 7 bases of the junction left unmatched. The CDR3 is made up of 13 amino acids. Here the CDR3 DNA reads TGTGCCAGCAGCCTCTCAGGGGGGGGCGAAGCTTTCTTT. Protein product: CASSLSGGGEAFF.

The table lists this clonotype with many counts. This chain joins TRBV5-1 and TRBJ2-7; 8 bases match TRBD2. J lost 0 bases, V lost 4 bases, and 6 bases had no gene match. Germline loops: CDR1 SGHRS, CDR2 YFSETQ. CDR3 length: 15 amino acids. Here the CDR3 reads CASSLSGTSSYEQYF. CDR3 nucleotide sequence: TGCGCCAGCAGCCTTAGCGGGACCAGCTCCTACGAGCAGTACTTC.

This clonotype turned up a few times. The chain recombines TRBV5-1 with TRBJ2-7; D remains ambiguous. Trimming stripped 2 bases from V and 6 bases from J, with 3 bases between. The CDR3 loop spans 10 amino acids. CDR1 and CDR2 (germline): SGHRS, YFSETQ. CDR3 protein: CASSFSEQYF. The CDR3 nucleotides are TGCGCCAGCAGCTTCAGCGAGCAGTACTTC. Full variable domain (rest looked up from reference TRBV5-1 and TRBJ2-7): KAGVTQTPRYLIKTRGQQVTLSCSPISGHRSVSWYQQTPGQGLQFLFEYFSETQRNKGNFPGRFSGRQFSNSRSEMNVSTLELGDSALYLCASSFSEQYFGPGTRLTVT.

This clonotype was found many times. The V call is TRBV7-8, the J call TRBJ1-2; 10 bases agree with TRBD1. Germline V lookup: CDR1 SGHVS, CDR2 FQNEAQ. Unmatched junction bases numbered 11, after V lost 6 bases and J lost 7 bases. The CDR3 spans 15 residues. The CDR3 spells CASSPRGTGVFGYTF. Here the CDR3 DNA reads TGTGCCAGCAGTCCACGGGGGACAGGGGTTTTTGGCTACACCTTC.

J is TRBJ1-6 and V is TRBV7-9, with TRBD1 as a possible D gene (5 bases). Germline CDR1 and CDR2: SEHNR and FQNEAQ (reference sequence). V lost 1 base and J 6 bases, leaving 7 bases between the germline ends. This CDR3 has 14 residues. CDR3 sequence: CASSLGDLNSPLHF. The CDR3 DNA sequence: TGTGCCAGCAGCTTAGGGGACCTTAATTCACCCCTCCACTTT.